This entry lists 7 T cell receptor beta chains sequenced from one sample in a study of T cell repertoires in cytomegalovirus infection. MiXCR, run by TCRdb on the reads, gives a single entry per CDR3 protein. The sample records 200,000 to 300,000 distinct CDR3 sequences, approximately 6.7% being singletons. Sequencing used PBMCs. Every receptor here comes from a human donor in good health (CMV status not recorded). Some clones in this sample may be carry-over from other donors' samples.

This clonotype was counted only a few times. The J gene is TRBJ2-5, the V gene TRBV20-1; D unresolved. Trimming shortened V by 8 bases and J by 0 bases, and 16 bases separated the two germline ends. Germline CDR1 is DFQATT and CDR2 is SNEGSKA (reference sequence). This CDR3 has 14 residues. As DNA, the CDR3 is TGCAGTACCCGGGCCCAGATGTACCAAGAGACCCAGTACTTC. Translation: CSTRAQMYQETQYF.

This clonotype was counted ten times or more. This sequence joins TRBV10-3 and TRBJ2-2; no firm D call. The CDR3 is made up of 14 amino acids. Germline V gene data show CDR1 as ENHRY and CDR2 as SYGVKD. Trimming stripped 3 bases from V and 5 bases from J, with 10 bases between. DNA for the CDR3: TGTGCCATCAGTGACCACAAACCAACCGGGGAGCTGTTTTTT. Its protein product is CAISDHKPTGELFF.

The genes are TRBV4-3 and TRBJ1-4; D may be TRBD1 (6 bases). Trimming removed 1 base from V and 7 bases from J, with 16 bases in between. The CDR3 covers 16 residues. Germline-derived CDR1 and CDR2 are LGHNA and YSLEER. This CDR3 is CASSQATGTTGEKLFF. Here the CDR3 DNA reads TGCGCCAGCAGCCAAGCAACCGGGACAACGGGTGAAAAACTGTTTTTT.

This clonotype was seen at least ten times. The chain employs TRBV6-1 and TRBJ1-1, with 7 bases matching TRBD1. This CDR3 is 14 amino acids long. Trimming cost V 8 bases and J 0 bases; bases outside gene matches: 6. In germline, CDR1 is MNHNS, CDR2 SASEGT. The CDR3 bases are TGTGCCAGCCTTCGACAGGGCTTGAACACTGAAGCTTTCTTT. Its translation: CASLRQGLNTEAFF.

Many counts were recorded for this clonotype. The chain uses TRBV6-2 or TRBV6-3 and TRBJ1-2, with D possibly being TRBD1 (5 bases). Germline CDR1 is MNHEY and CDR2 is SVGEGT. This CDR3 is built from 13 residues. V lost 9 bases and J lost 8, with 19 bases in between. The CDR3 region is CASFEPQVSGYTF. The CDR3, as DNA: TGTGCCAGTTTCGAGCCACAGGTCAGCGGCTACACCTTC.

This clonotype was seen many times. This chain links TRBV7-3 with TRBJ1-6, with D perhaps TRBD1 (6 bases). The CDR3 has 12 amino acids. The germline V gene has CDR1 SGHTA and CDR2 FQGTGA. Trimming took off 4 bases at V and 16 bases at J, with 14 bases between the two ends. For the CDR3, the DNA is TGTGCCAGCAGCTCACAGGGAGAGAAACTCCACTTT. Its translation is CASSSQGEKLHF.

This clonotype has ten or more counts. The chain uses TRBV6-2 or TRBV6-3 and TRBJ1-1; D call uncertain. CDR3 length: 17 residues. The ends were cut back, 5 bases at V and 1 base at J, with 20 bases in the middle. The germline V gene has CDR1 MNHEY and CDR2 SVGEGT. The CDR3 loop is CASSLPNPIHRNTEAFF. The CDR3 DNA reads TGTGCCAGCAGTCTCCCGAACCCCATCCATAGGAACACTGAAGCTTTCTTT.